These 17 T cell receptor beta chains were sequenced from one sample in a study of blood T cells in healthy people across ages. The authors ran a second PCR of roughly 7 to 11 cycles using a sample-barcoded 5' primer and a J-beta primer mix. Each CDR3 protein is one row after TCRdb ran MiXCR on the 5' RACE reads. The sample carries about 1.8 million distinct CDR3 sequences, about 49% recorded once. Source material: blood. Receptor source: a woman aged 40 to 49 in good health.

The chain recombines TRBV6-1 with TRBJ2-1, with D possibly TRBD1 on 6 matching bases. The V end was cut by 6 bases, the J end by 5 bases, with 26 bases between. Germline CDR1 reads MNHNS; CDR2 reads SASEGT. The CDR3 sequence is 18 residues long. CDR3 DNA: TGTGCCAGCAGCCTACTTCCGGGACACCGGACAAAGGACAATGAGCAGTTCTTC. Its protein product is CASSLLPGHRTKDNEQFF.

This clonotype was recorded a few times. The rearrangement joins TRBV7-2 to TRBJ1-2; D not resolved. Trimming removed 2 bases at V and 4 bases at J, with 17 bases between. CDR3 length: 16 residues. Germline assignment: CDR1 SGHTA and CDR2 FQGNSA. CDR3 sequence: CASSLHLGRASYGYTF. The CDR3 DNA reads TGTGCCAGCAGCTTACACCTAGGGAGGGCTAGCTATGGCTACACCTTC. Using reference TRBV7-2 and TRBJ1-2 for the parts outside the CDR3, the full variable domain is GAGVSQSPSNKVTEKGKDVELRCDPISGHTALYWYRQSLGQGLEFLIYFQGNSAPDKSGLPSDRFSAERTGGSVSTLTIQRTQQEDSAVYLCASSLHLGRASYGYTFGSGTRLTVV.

This clonotype turned up a few times. The chain combines TRBV28 with TRBJ2-1; D possibly corresponds to TRBD1 (5 bases). Germline CDR1 reads MDHEN; CDR2 reads SYDVKM. This CDR3 has 15 residues. The V gene lost 6 bases and the J gene lost 0 bases, with 12 bases spanning the gap. The CDR3 bases are TGTGCCAGCAGAGGGGCAGAATCCTCCTACAATGAGCAGTTCTTC. This encodes CASRGAESSYNEQFF.

Here the CDR3 DNA reads TGTGCCAGCAGTACTAGCGGGGGGGCGCTTAATGAGCAGTTCTTC. This sequence encodes CASSTSGGALNEQFF. The rearrangement uses TRBV28 and TRBJ2-1, with TRBD2 identical over 13 bases. Germline CDR1 MDHEN, CDR2 SYDVKM. V gave up 5 bases and J gave up 7 bases; unmatched junction bases: 5. CDR3 length equals 15 residues. Filled out from reference TRBV28 and TRBJ2-1, the complete variable domain reads DVKVTQSSRYLVKRTGEKVFLECVQDMDHENMFWYRQDPGLGLRLIYFSYDVKMKEKGDIPEGYSVSREKKERFSLILESASTNQTSMYLCASSTSGGALNEQFFGPGTRLTVL.

V gene TRBV4-3 combines with J gene TRBJ2-3; 8 bases map to TRBD2. V lost 0 bases to trimming and J lost 5 bases; unmatched junction nucleotides: 4. The CDR3 runs 15 residues. In germline, CDR1 is LGHNA, CDR2 YSLEER. CDR3 amino acids: CASSQEAAGVDTQYF. CDR3 in DNA: TGCGCCAGCAGCCAAGAAGCAGCGGGGGTAGATACGCAGTATTTT.

Of note for this clonotype: Mismatch with germline at one junction end may stem from a read error. The rearrangement joins TRBV9 to TRBJ2-3, with D unresolved. The CDR3 is 13 amino acids. Germline CDR1 SGDLS, CDR2 YYNGEE. DNA for the CDR3: TGTACCAGCAGCCTACCTCTCTCGGATGCGCAGTATTTT. Translated, it gives CTSSLPLSDAQYF.

This clonotype was detected only a few times. This chain links TRBV27 with TRBJ2-5, with unresolved D. The CDR3 extends over 18 amino acids. Germline assignment: CDR1 MNHEY and CDR2 SMNVEV (reference sequence). Trimming removed 3 bases from V and 0 bases from J, with 20 bases in between. The CDR3 nucleotides are TGTGCCAGCAGTTTTAGTGACCCGAGCAGGCGATACCAAGAGACCCAGTACTTC. This codes for CASSFSDPSRRYQETQYF.

Turning to this clonotype: One end of the junction does not line up with germline, which may come from a read error. The CDR3 spells CASSQGMGTNQPQHF. CDR3 DNA sequence: TGCGCCAGCAGCCAAGGAATGGGGACCAATCAACCCCAGCATTTT. This sequence joins TRBV4-3 and TRBJ1-5, with a tentative D call TRBD1 (5 bases). Germline CDR1 is LGHNA and CDR2 is YSLEER. The length of the CDR3 is 15 residues.

This chain links TRBV18 with TRBJ2-1; 7 bases agree with TRBD1. The CDR3 runs to 13 residues. Looked up from germline, CDR1 is KGHSH and CDR2 is LQKENI. The V and J ends lost 7 bases and 5 bases, in that order; junction bases with no gene match: 5. The CDR3 region is CASFTGQNNEQFF. The CDR3 DNA is TGTGCCAGCTTCACGGGACAGAACAATGAGCAGTTCTTC.

This clonotype has only one observation. V is TRBV14 and J is TRBJ2-1; 12 bases fit TRBD2. Germline V gene sequence: CDR1 SGHDN, CDR2 FVKESK. The CDR3 spans 16 residues. V gave up 0 bases and J gave up 12 bases; unmatched junction bases: 9. The CDR3 DNA follows: TGTGCCAGCAGCCAAGATTGGACTAGCGGGGAGATACGGCAGTTCTTC. Amino acid sequence: CASSQDWTSGEIRQFF.

This clonotype was observed a few times. The chain uses TRBV4-1 and TRBJ2-5, with TRBD1 matching over 9 bases. Germline CDR1 is MGHRA and CDR2 is YSYEKL. V lost 2 bases and J lost 5; bases outside the gene matches: 9. This CDR3 has 16 amino acids. The CDR3 bases are TGCGCCAGCAGCCAAACGACAGGGGGTGCCGGGGAGACCCAGTACTTC. It specifies CASSQTTGGAGETQYF.

The J gene is TRBJ2-5, the V gene TRBV20-1; D possibly uses TRBD1 or TRBD2 (6 bases each). The germline CDR1 and CDR2 sequences are DFQATT and SNEGSKA (reference sequence). V gave up 5 bases and J gave up 1 base, with 11 bases separating them. The CDR3 extends over 13 amino acids. As DNA, the CDR3 is TGCAGTGCTGGGGGGACAAGCCAAGAGACCCAGTACTTC. It translates to CSAGGTSQETQYF.

The V and J genes are TRBV20-1 and TRBJ1-2; D gene ambiguous. This CDR3 contains 14 residues. Germline CDR1 and CDR2: DFQATT and SNEGSKA (reference sequence). Trimming removed 6 bases at V and 4 bases at J, with 18 bases between. CDR3 protein: CSALRMREAYGYTF. In DNA form, the CDR3 reads TGCAGTGCGCTTAGAATGAGGGAGGCCTATGGCTACACCTTC.

J is TRBJ1-4 and V is TRBV20-1, with TRBD1 identical over 9 bases. The CDR3 sequence is 13 residues long. CDR1 DFQATT and CDR2 SNEGSKA come from the germline V gene (reference sequence). V gave up 6 bases and J gave up 7 bases; unmatched junction bases: 6. In DNA, the CDR3 is TGCAGTGCGCCACAGGGGGCCGTTGAAAAACTGTTTTTT. Residues: CSAPQGAVEKLFF.

The rearrangement links TRBV12-3 or TRBV12-4 to TRBJ1-2, with D unclear. The CDR3 is 14 residues long. Trimming cost V 1 base and J 6 bases, with 12 bases left between them. The CDR3 reads CASSLGQIWNGYTF. The CDR3 DNA reads TGTGCCAGCAGTTTAGGGCAGATATGGAATGGCTACACCTTC.

V gene TRBV15 combines with J gene TRBJ1-3; D may be TRBD1 (5 bases). V gave up 0 bases and J gave up 3 bases, with 15 bases separating them. The CDR3 has 17 residues. CDR1 is LNHNV and CDR2 is YYDKDF in the germline V gene (reference sequence). The CDR3 nucleotides read TGTGCCACCAGCAGAGATCGGGGCCGTATTGGTGGAAACACCATATATTTT. Its translation is CATSRDRGRIGGNTIYF.

The chain couples TRBV28 to TRBJ1-6; no reliable D call. Trimming pared 6 bases from V and 6 bases from J, leaving 15 bases between. This CDR3 spans 15 amino acids. Germline V lookup: CDR1 MDHEN, CDR2 SYDVKM. This CDR3 is CASRAPGAFNSPLHF. CDR3 sequence (DNA): TGTGCCAGCAGGGCACCGGGAGCCTTTAATTCACCCCTCCACTTT.